The text below deals with one T cell receptor beta chain. Its antigen remains unknown. The sample is drawn from a study of cytomegalovirus exposure and HLA in healthy donors. The donors belonged to the roughly 130-subject validation cohort, separate from the 666-subject first cohort. Trimming pared 5 bases from V and 5 bases from J, leaving 9 bases between. The CDR3 contains 12 residues. CDR1 and CDR2 from the germline V gene are SGHNT and YENEEA. General study results and limits: Specificity for CMV antigens was confirmed in vitro for a few of the CMV-associated chains. There were around 160 TCR beta chains listed as cytomegalovirus-associated.

Sequencing was performed with immunoSEQ multiplex PCR; in TCRdb, only in-frame clones are kept and a portion is missing. In the table there are roughly 68,000 clones, 96% of which are singletons. Sequencing used PBMCs. The sequence was collected from a woman younger than 35 in good health and CMV-seropositive. This chain joins TRBV11-3 and TRBJ2-5; unclear D gene. Here the CDR3 DNA reads TGTGCCAGCAGCAAGCAACGGGAGACCCAGTACTTC. The encoded protein is CASSKQRETQYF.